This TCR beta chain is from a study of CD8+ T cells in alopecia areata listed by TCRdb under 2018. Regarding the study in general: Treated patients were enrolled in an open-label pilot trial of oral tofacitinib at 5 to 10 mg twice daily for moderate-to-severe alopecia areata. The study used high-throughput TCRbeta sequencing to examine T cell clonal expansion in alopecia areata, in both the C3H/HeJ mouse model and human patients. Scalp clonality was compared among normal scalp (n=4), patchy alopecia areata scalp (n=8), and alopecia totalis/universalis scalp (n=8). Biopsies were taken from tofacitinib-treated patients at baseline and at 4 and 24 weeks of treatment, and a later scalp biopsy was taken in several of the tofacitinib-treated patients. TCRbeta CDR3 regions were amplified by immunoSEQ multiplex PCR with 35 Vbeta forward and 13 Jbeta reverse primers. RNA was extracted with the PAXgene miRNA kit for fixed scalp, the miRNeasy kit for PBMCs, and the RNeasy kit for mouse skin. For the treated patients, the SALT score, which quantifies what percentage of scalp surface area is affected, served as the measure of disease severity. Tofacitinib was administered for 6 to 18 months, and 6 months of follow-up off drug were then conducted to assess delayed response and recurrence. Human TCRbeta sequencing covered scalp tissue and sorted CD4+ and CD8+ peripheral blood T cells from patchy and totalis/universalis alopecia areata patients and healthy controls.

What this sample's time point label stands for: around 4 weeks on oral tofacitinib. Read against the paper, the sample's treatment or condition label means: oral pan-JAK inhibitor, 5-10 mg twice daily. Lesional scalp punch biopsies and peripheral blood were obtained from alopecia areata patients. PBMCs were isolated by density centrifugation and stained for CD3, CD4 and CD8, and CD4+ and CD8+ T cells were sorted on a FACSAria. Receptor libraries were prepared by the immunoSEQ multiplex PCR assay. RNA was extracted from all samples and reverse transcribed into cDNA, which served as template for TCR sequencing. First-strand cDNA was synthesized with SuperScript III using a 2:1 mix of oligo-dT and random hexamers. A synthetic immune receptor repertoire was used to assess amplification bias, and residual bias was removed computationally. The study's processing was this. Raw reads were preprocessed to remove errors, and CDR3 was defined according to IMGT conventions as the region from the conserved cysteine to phenylalanine. To get clonality, Shannon entropy was normalized by log2 of the number of productive unique TCRs and the result was subtracted from 1. Whether scalp clones were CD4 or CD8 was inferred by matching scalp TCRbeta sequences against CD4 and CD8 repertoires sorted from blood. TCRdb re-hosts the immuneACCESS table, in-frame sequences only. Its copies lack some clones; in the studies checked, an unresolved V gene accounts for under half of them, and the cause for the rest is not known. The D gene and trimming were derived from the DNA, and the V and J assignments and clone size from that table. Recorded for this sample are some 200,000 clones; roughly 56% of them occurred a single time. Clones ranked in the top ten supply roughly 1.6% of the sample.

Overall results and qualifications from the work: Scalp clonality and the number of expanded CD8+ clones among the top 100 scalp clones were significantly decreased by tofacitinib. TCR sequences shared between patients were less clear than in mice, possibly partly because of HLA diversity in the patient population. Compared with normal scalp, lesional scalp had higher clonality and more expanded CD8+ clones, particularly in alopecia totalis/universalis, a pattern that suggests antigenic drive. Unlike mouse skin, where gammadelta T cells dominate, normal human skin contains resident alphabeta T cells that get sequenced too, which complicates analysis of the scalp TCR repertoire. During tofacitinib treatment, many expanded lesional clones stuck around in both scalp and blood, and this persistence may partly explain why relapse happens after treatment is stopped. Because the treated cohort was small and had just a single nonresponder, larger studies are needed to establish links between baseline CD8+ expansion and response.

The germline V gene (reference sequence) specifies GTSNPN as CDR1 and SVGIG as CDR2. V and J are trimmed by 1 base and 6 bases, and the gene matches miss 5 bases of the junction. The CDR3 starts with the cysteine, ends with the phenylalanine, and has 13 residues. The only DNA kept is the CDR3, 39 bases in frame from the first base. A word on this clone: Its antigen target is currently unknown. No much larger clonotype is one base removed from it; base qualities were not supplied.

The chain is encoded by TRBV30 joined to TRBJ1-2, and TRBD1 matches 7 of the central bases. Sequenced material: CD4+ T cells sorted from blood, taken at week 4, from a patient treated with tofacitinib. The receptor was isolated from a human donor with alopecia areata. This receptor carries the CDR3 CAWSEGARDGYTF. The sequenced DNA: TGTGCCTGGAGTGAGGGGGCGCGGGATGGCTACACCTTC.